The clone carrying this TCR beta chain showed up just once. Its antigen is as yet unknown. The table came from immunoSEQ multiplex PCR; TCRdb's copy has only in-frame clones and leaves some out. Among 87,000 or so clones listed, less than 90% were seen once. The entry originates in a study of T cell responses to AZD1222 COVID-19 vaccine. As for the study in general: Whether given at about 4 or about 12 weeks, second doses were pooled. The study's findings and limits: Nearly half of spike-specific TCRs reportedly target variant regions that are unmutated in the B.1.351 and B.1.1.7 variants. A mostly white British donor set with more females was recruited, and clonal diversity was possibly underestimated.

V lost 2 bases and J lost 1; bases outside the gene matches: 2. The CDR3 has 14 amino acids. CDR1 is MGHDK and CDR2 is SYGVNS in the germline V gene. The V and J genes are TRBV25-1 and TRBJ2-7, with 7 bases fitting TRBD1. The clonotype originates from an adult in good health. Specimen: peripheral blood, collected on day 0 of AZD1222 vaccination. Here the CDR3 reads CASSETGESYEQYF. In nucleotides, the CDR3 is TGTGCCAGCAGTGAAACAGGGGAATCCTACGAGCAGTACTTC.